This TCR beta chain was captured by sequencing in a study of T cell responses to AZD1222 COVID-19 vaccine. The data were produced by immunoSEQ multiplex PCR, yet TCRdb's version contains in-frame clones alone and is incomplete. In the table there are 150,000 or so clones, about 92% of which are singletons. With 1 base clipped from V and 7 bases from J, the junction kept 12 bases outside the gene matches. This CDR3 contains 17 residues. Per germline, CDR1 MNHEY and CDR2 SMNVEV (reference sequence). Sequences were derived from peripheral blood, sampled on day 0 of AZD1222 vaccination. The sequence was obtained from an adult in good health. This sequence joins TRBV27 and TRBJ1-5; 8 nucleotides match TRBD1. For the CDR3, the DNA is TGTGCCAGCAGTTTATTCGGTCGACAGGGGCCGGGACAGCCCCAGCATTTT. It codes for CASSLFGRQGPGQPQHF.